This T cell receptor beta chain was retrieved from a study of T cell responses to AZD1222 COVID-19 vaccine. Study-wide context: Doses given second, at about 4 or about 12 weeks, were pooled. Points from the study as a whole: Donors, mostly white British, included more females; clonal diversity was possibly underestimated. Only six individuals given AZD1222 were seropositive at baseline.

Germline V gives CDR1 LGHDT, CDR2 YNNKEL (reference sequence). The CDR3 consists of 15 residues. V lost 5 bases and J lost 5; bases outside the gene matches: 9. The assay was immunoSEQ multiplex PCR, and TCRdb's table has in-frame clones only and misses some. The sample comprises 130,000 or so clones, 90% to 95% of which are singletons, and less than 2% rests with the top ten. Turning to this clone: Its antigen is unidentified.

The chain recombines TRBV3-1 (or the pseudogene TRBV3-2) with TRBJ2-5; 9 bases agree with TRBD1. The source material was peripheral blood, sampled on day 0 of AZD1222 vaccination. The origin of this receptor is an adult in good health. For the CDR3, the DNA is TGTGCCAGCAGCATCTCCGGGACAGGGAAGGAGACCCAGTACTTC. Its protein is CASSISGTGKETQYF.